The entry below gives a single TCR beta chain sequence along with its context. Some clones are missing from TCRdb's copy, which holds only in-frame ones; the method was immunoSEQ multiplex PCR. Of about 130,000 clones listed, approximately 86% are singletons. Participants reported their clinical history, and cohort assignment relied on those reports. Germline V gene data show CDR1 as SGHDT and CDR2 as YYEEEE. The CDR3 runs 14 residues. Losses at the gene ends were 2 bases for V and 4 bases for J; bases not matched to a gene: 4. The record originates from a study of blood T cell repertoires in COVID-19. Overall study context: From the United States, Italy and Spain came samples of acute and convalescent COVID-19. Nucleic acid was either cDNA or gDNA, and it came from T cells, B-cell-depleted T cells, or PBMCs.

The source material was PBMCs or T cells enriched from blood (not recorded which). The chain combines TRBV5-6 with TRBJ2-7; 9 bases line up with TRBD1. The receptor comes from a woman between 50 and 59 years old who had recovered from COVID-19. CDR3 in amino acids: CASSFGTGTYEQYF. CDR3 bases: TGTGCCAGCAGCTTCGGGACAGGGACTTACGAGCAGTACTTC.